This TCR beta chain was sequenced during a study of breast tumors, draining lymph nodes, adjacent tissues. The CDR3 runs to 14 residues. V lost 4 bases and J lost 4, with 11 bases in between. Germline V gene data show CDR1 as LNHDA and CDR2 as SQIVND (reference sequence). The lymph nodes were axillary draining lymph nodes from breast cancer patients. TCRdb redid the calling of the multiplex PCR reads with MiXCR, one entry per CDR3 protein. The repertoire holds around 150,000 distinct CDR3 sequences, with 20% to 25% as singletons. V and J are TRBV19 and TRBJ1-5; D gene uncertain. This receptor was taken from a female donor with breast cancer. Some clones in this sample may be carry-over from other donors' samples. The sample was axillary lymph node tissue. The DNA for the CDR3 is TGTGCCAGTAGTAGAGGGATAGGGAATCAGCCCCAGCATTTT. This encodes CASSRGIGNQPQHF.